A selection of T cell receptor beta chains follows, all from one sample in a study of shared clonotypes between healthy human individuals. TCRdb's table, derived via immunoSEQ multiplex PCR, lists solely in-frame clones and lacks some. The data show around 2.1 million clones, about 93% seen once. Source material: naive CD8+ T cells from PBMCs. These receptors originate from a man younger than 35 in good health. Some clones in this sample may be carry-over from other donors' samples. Both conserved end residues are part of each CDR3. Each record gives: CDR3 protein, CDR3 DNA, V gene, clone size, D gene, J gene. A D gene is named only where the DNA matches it firmly. Clone size is not always given. Where it is, it says once, few, many or a class for expanded clones.

CASSSRDSMNTEAFF	TGTGCCAGCAGCTCACGGGACAGTATGAACACTGAAGCTTTCTTT	TRBV7-8	-	TRBD1	TRBJ1-1
CASSYGAFNEQFF	TGTGCCAGCAGCTATGGGGCATTCAATGAGCAGTTCTTC	TRBV7-3	-	-	TRBJ2-1
CASSLTGMGTEAFF	TGTGCCAGCAGCTTAACAGGGATGGGGACTGAAGCTTTCTTT	TRBV7-3	-	-	TRBJ1-1
CASSSILHYEQYF	TGTGCCAGCAGTTCCATCCTCCACTACGAGCAGTACTTC	TRBV27	-	-	TRBJ2-7
CASSPGLYYEQYF	TGTGCCAGCAGCCCGGGACTGTACTACGAGCAGTACTTC	TRBV27	-	-	TRBJ2-7
CASSPEEGWNTEAFF	TGTGCCAGCAGCCCAGAGGAGGGGTGGAACACTGAAGCTTTCTTT	TRBV9	-	-	TRBJ1-1
CASSETGQQHF	TGTGCCAGCAGTGAAACGGGGCAGCAGCATTTT	TRBV2	-	-	TRBJ1-5
CASRPEGVAGGLYHEQYF	TGTGCCAGCAGACCAGAAGGGGTAGCGGGAGGGCTTTACCACGAGCAGTACTTC	TRBV7-7	-	TRBD2	TRBJ2-7
CATSRDTGNGGLPYEQYF	TGTGCCACCAGCAGAGATACGGGGAATGGCGGCCTGCCCTACGAGCAGTACTTC	TRBV15	-	-	TRBJ2-7
CASSPLTTDGNEQFF	TGTGCCAGCAGTCCTCTTACAACAGACGGGAATGAGCAGTTCTTC	TRBV7-9	-	-	TRBJ2-1
CASSFVGGPYEQYF	TGTGCCAGCAGTTTTGTCGGGGGACCCTACGAGCAGTACTTC	TRBV27	-	-	TRBJ2-7
CASSPSGGIDHEQYF	TGTGCCAGCAGCCCCAGCGGAGGGATAGACCACGAGCAGTACTTC	TRBV9	-	-	TRBJ2-7
CASSITTALGNEQFF	TGTGCCAGTAGTATCACCACAGCCCTTGGGAATGAGCAGTTCTTC	TRBV19	-	-	TRBJ2-1
CASSAFPIGDREDTEAFF	TGTGCCAGCAGCGCCTTTCCGATTGGGGACAGGGAAGACACTGAAGCTTTCTTT	TRBV9	-	TRBD1	TRBJ1-1
CASNARNTGELFF	TGTGCCAGCAACGCCCGTAACACCGGGGAGCTGTTTTTT	TRBV27	-	-	TRBJ2-2
CASREQGDGYTF	TGTGCCAGCAGGGAGCAAGGGGATGGCTACACCTTC	TRBV5-4	-	-	TRBJ1-2
CASSLSMGIDNEKLFF	TGTGCCAGCAGTTTGTCCATGGGTATTGATAATGAAAAACTGTTTTTT	TRBV27	-	-	TRBJ1-4
CSVLIGGGYTF	TGCAGCGTCCTCATTGGGGGGGGCTACACCTTC	TRBV29-1	-	-	TRBJ1-2
CASSLSVGNQPQHF	TGTGCCAGCAGTTTATCGGTAGGGAATCAGCCCCAGCATTTT	TRBV27	-	-	TRBJ1-5
CASSFPLTISNEQYF	TGTGCCAGCAGCTTCCCCCTGACGATCAGTAACGAGCAGTACTTC	TRBV7-9	-	-	TRBJ2-7
CASSLPRGAGANVLTF	TGTGCCAGCAGCCTACCGAGGGGGGCTGGGGCCAACGTCCTGACTTTC	TRBV7-9	-	-	TRBJ2-6
CASSYFQGYQPQHF	TGTGCCAGCAGTTACTTCCAGGGATATCAGCCCCAGCATTTT	TRBV6-6	-	-	TRBJ1-5
CASGGGLYNEQFF	TGTGCTAGTGGTGGGGGACTTTACAATGAGCAGTTCTTC	TRBV12-5	-	-	TRBJ2-1
CASSGTSGFYEQYF	TGCGCCAGCAGTGGAACTAGCGGGTTCTACGAGCAGTACTTC	TRBV5-1	-	TRBD2	TRBJ2-7
CASSLSGTSAYEQYF	TGTGCCAGCAGTTTATCGGGGACTAGCGCTTACGAGCAGTACTTC	TRBV27	-	TRBD2	TRBJ2-7
CAISELGASEQFF	TGTGCCATCAGTGAGTTGGGGGCATCTGAGCAGTTCTTC	TRBV10-3	once	-	TRBJ2-1
CASSLAGGNLYGYTF	TGTGCCAGCAGCTTGGCAGGGGGAAACCTCTATGGCTACACCTTC	TRBV5-4	once	TRBD1	TRBJ1-2
CASSSMNTEAFF	TGTGCCAGTAGCAGCATGAACACTGAAGCTTTCTTT	TRBV19	-	-	TRBJ1-1
CASSYVGAPDTQYF	TGTGCCAGCAGTTATGTGGGGGCGCCAGATACGCAGTATTTT	TRBV7-9	-	-	TRBJ2-3
CASSSRWDSKDTQYF	TGTGCCAGCAGCTCCAGGTGGGACAGTAAGGATACGCAGTATTTT	TRBV11-3	-	TRBD1	TRBJ2-3
CASSLIRQGRGEKLFF	TGTGCCAGCAGCTTAATTAGACAGGGGCGAGGGGAAAAACTGTTTTTT	TRBV7-3	-	TRBD1	TRBJ1-4
CASSPGGLTQYF	TGTGCCAGCAGCCCGGGGGGTCTTACGCAGTATTTT	TRBV28	-	TRBD2	TRBJ2-3
CASSQDSTSGRIGETQYF	TGCGCCAGCAGCCAAGACAGCACTAGCGGGAGGATCGGAGAGACCCAGTACTTC	TRBV4-1	-	TRBD2	TRBJ2-5
CAWRAVDRGNYEQYF	TGTGCCTGGCGGGCCGTAGACAGGGGGAACTACGAGCAGTACTTC	TRBV30	-	TRBD1	TRBJ2-7
CASSLLGALEAFF	TGTGCCAGCAGCTTGTTGGGGGCCTTAGAAGCTTTCTTT	TRBV7-8	-	-	TRBJ1-1
CASRDRGAYEQYF	TGTGCCAGCAGGGACCGGGGGGCCTACGAGCAGTACTTC	TRBV2	-	TRBD2	TRBJ2-7
CASGGQGLNQPQHF	TGTGCCAGTGGGGGACAGGGTCTAAATCAGCCCCAGCATTTT	TRBV19	few	TRBD1	TRBJ1-5
CSVMGSPNEQFF	TGCAGCGTTATGGGCAGTCCCAATGAGCAGTTCTTC	TRBV29-1	-	-	TRBJ2-1
CASSFDGENTEAFF	TGTGCCAGCAGCTTTGACGGGGAGAACACTGAAGCTTTCTTT	TRBV11-2	-	-	TRBJ1-1
CASSLGYITDTQYF	TGTGCCAGCAGCTTGGGTTACATCACAGATACGCAGTATTTT	TRBV7-9	-	-	TRBJ2-3
CASSLYAGEYNEQFF	TGTGCCAGCAGCTTGTATGCGGGTGAATACAATGAGCAGTTCTTC	TRBV5-4	-	-	TRBJ2-1
CASSLVLADGSTNFLNEQFF	TGTGCCAGCAGCCTCGTGTTAGCGGACGGATCTACCAATTTCCTCAATGAGCAGTTCTTC	TRBV5-4	-	-	TRBJ2-1
CASSQAGVATGELFF	TGCGCCAGCAGCCAAGCGGGAGTAGCCACCGGGGAGCTGTTTTTT	TRBV4-3	-	-	TRBJ2-2
CATRAPSVNSGNTIYF	TGTGCCACCCGGGCCCCCTCCGTGAACTCTGGAAACACCATATATTTT	TRBV15	-	-	TRBJ1-3
CASSPGQVLNTEAFF	TGTGCCAGCAGCCCCGGACAGGTCCTTAACACTGAAGCTTTCTTT	TRBV5-4	-	TRBD1	TRBJ1-1
CASSAPVMGNEQFF	TGTGCCAGCAGCGCCCCCGTAATGGGGAATGAGCAGTTCTTC	TRBV9	once	-	TRBJ2-1
CASSPLGYEQYF	TGCGCCAGCAGCCCCCTAGGGTACGAGCAGTACTTC	TRBV5-1	-	-	TRBJ2-7
CASSQARGSGSSYEQYF	TGTGCCAGCAGCCAAGCCCGGGGTAGCGGGAGCTCCTACGAGCAGTACTTC	TRBV4-2	-	TRBD2	TRBJ2-7
CASSLVLAGMGEQYF	TGTGCCAGCAGTTTAGTCCTAGCGGGAATGGGTGAGCAGTACTTC	TRBV27	-	TRBD2	TRBJ2-7
CASSIYPVRDTFYGYTF	TGTGCCAGCAGCATCTACCCGGTCCGGGACACGTTCTATGGCTACACCTTC	TRBV7-9	-	-	TRBJ1-2
CASSLVDYSRDEQFF	TGCGCCAGCAGCTTGGTAGACTATTCGAGGGATGAGCAGTTCTTC	TRBV5-1	-	-	TRBJ2-1
CASSVGGGETYEQYF	TGTGCCAGCAGCGTGGGCGGTGGGGAAACCTACGAGCAGTACTTC	TRBV9	-	-	TRBJ2-7
CASSLSPGKDGYTF	TGTGCCAGCAGCTTAAGCCCGGGGAAAGATGGCTACACCTTC	TRBV7-9	-	-	TRBJ1-2
CASSRTGFHYGYTF	TGTGCCAGCAGTCGGACAGGTTTTCACTATGGCTACACCTTC	TRBV7-9	few	TRBD1	TRBJ1-2
CASSPMAPGTSDGNTIYF	TGCGCCAGCAGCCCCATGGCCCCTGGGACAAGCGATGGAAACACCATATATTTT	TRBV5-1	once	-	TRBJ1-3
CASSYGGGPRDTQYF	TGTGCCAGCAGTTACGGGGGAGGGCCGCGAGATACGCAGTATTTT	TRBV27	-	TRBD2	TRBJ2-3